This T cell receptor (beta chain) was observed in a study of OX40 agonist ivuxolimab in advanced cancers. This CDR3 region has 16 residues. J lost 10 bases, V lost 0 bases, and 11 bases had no gene match. Germline assignment: CDR1 SGHDN and CDR2 FVKESK. Findings of the study overall: Averaged across samples, CD8+ T cells carried more expanded clones than CD4+ did. Low normalized T-cell clonal expansion also characterized some of the nonresponders. The CD4+ and CD8+ T cells in the blood had expanded clonally by week 6 at 0.1 to 3.0 mg/kg.

Clones were sequenced by immunoSEQ multiplex PCR, and TCRdb holds only the in-frame ones, with some missing. The sample has roughly 44,000 clones; 80% are singletons. Patients with autoimmune history or systemic immunosuppression were excluded. With regard to this clone: Its antigen is still unknown.

This chain uses TRBV14 with TRBJ1-5, with TRBD1 matching over 8 bases. Sequenced material: CD4+ or CD8+ T cells sorted from blood, taken in a trial of the OX40 agonist ivuxolimab. This sequence originates from an adult with an advanced solid tumor such as melanoma, head and neck, liver or kidney cancer. The CDR3 is CASSQEKPTGGRPQHF. In nucleotides, the CDR3 is TGTGCCAGCAGCCAAGAAAAACCCACAGGGGGTAGACCCCAGCATTTT.